The 4 T cell receptor beta chains reported below all come from one sample, sequenced in a study of control samples from healthy donors and cancer patients. Using immunoSEQ multiplex PCR, the repertoire was profiled, and TCRdb retains in-frame clones only, with some absent. The top ten clones hold around an eighth of a sample with some 95,000 clones, about 90% of them seen once. Sequenced sample: blood. Source of these receptors: a man aged 25-40 years in good health.

This clone was picked up one time. This chain links TRBV19 with TRBJ2-2, with unresolved D. The V gene's germline CDR1 is LNHDA and CDR2 SQIVND (reference sequence). The CDR3 length is 12 residues. Between the trimmed V and J ends, which lost 3 bases and 6 bases, there was a span of 5 bases. The CDR3 DNA reads TGTGCCAGTAGTATGTACCCCGGGGAGCTGTTTTTT. Its protein is CASSMYPGELFF.

The chain combines TRBV28 with TRBJ1-2; 7 nucleotides align to TRBD1. This CDR3 is built from 15 residues. J was trimmed by 7 bases and V by 8 bases; bases with no gene match: 16. CDR1 MDHEN and CDR2 SYDVKM come from the germline V gene. CDR3 in amino acids: CASYEGAKVNGGYTF. In DNA, the CDR3 is TGTGCCAGCTATGAGGGGGCTAAAGTGAACGGTGGCTACACCTTC.

A single count supports this clone. The chain employs TRBV11-3 and TRBJ2-7, with D tentatively TRBD1 or TRBD2 (5 bases each). This CDR3 region has 15 residues. The ends were cut back, 1 base at V and 4 bases at J, with 14 bases in the middle. CDR1 SGHNT and CDR2 YENEEA come from the germline V gene. The CDR3 spells CASSLGGGLRYEQYF. CDR3 nucleotides: TGTGCCAGCAGCTTAGGTGGGGGATTGAGGTACGAGCAGTACTTC.

This rearrangement joins TRBV3-1 (or the pseudogene TRBV3-2) to TRBJ1-6; maybe TRBD1 (6 bases). Per the germline V gene, CDR1 is LGHDT and CDR2 is YNNKEL (reference sequence). CDR3 length: 20 residues. V was shortened by 0 bases and J by 1 base, with 19 bases between the two germline ends. This chain's CDR3 is CASSQEARDTLRSYNSPLHF. In DNA form, the CDR3 reads TGTGCCAGCAGCCAAGAGGCCCGGGACACCCTCCGATCCTATAATTCACCCCTCCACTTT.